These 13 T cell receptor beta chains were sequenced from one sample in a study of T cell repertoires in cytomegalovirus infection (dated by TCRdb to the late 2010s). The data were produced on an Illumina HiSeq 1500. In-frame beta chains were kept once TCRdb had trimmed the public reads at Q25 with fastp and called clones with MiXCR. For every CDR3 protein sequence, its rows merge into one entry that carries the most common genes and DNA. This sample lists approximately 390,000 distinct CDR3 sequences; about a third were detected once. Around an eighth of the sample is held by the ten biggest clonotypes. The antigens of these receptors remain unknown. The treatment or condition label on this specimen signifies: in vitro stimulation with specific CMV peptide epitopes to enrich CMV-specific T cells. The input for sequencing was cultured PBMCs, taken from culture after CMV antigen stimulation. Receptors were obtained from a human donor in good health (CMV status not recorded). Some clones in this sample may be carry-over from other donors' samples.

V is TRBV7-2 and J is TRBJ2-7, with 10 bases matching TRBD1. The CDR3 length is 17 residues. Germline-derived CDR1 and CDR2 are SGHTA and FQGNSA. Losses at the gene ends were 4 bases for V and 4 bases for J; bases not matched to a gene: 13. CDR3 loop: CASSSRGWDRGGYEQYF. For the CDR3, the DNA is TGTGCCAGCAGCTCCCGAGGGTGGGACAGGGGAGGTTACGAGCAGTACTTC.

The V and J genes are TRBV7-8 and TRBJ2-1; TRBD2 matches at 7 bases. Looked up from germline, CDR1 is SGHVS and CDR2 is FQNEAQ. V trimming: 4 bases; J trimming: 3 bases; junction bases outside the gene matches: 15. This CDR3 comprises 18 residues. The CDR3 sequence: CASSYQPSWGRGYNEQFF. CDR3 nucleotides: TGTGCCAGCAGCTACCAGCCCTCTTGGGGGAGGGGCTACAATGAGCAGTTCTTC.

This clonotype was counted only a few times. The chain links TRBV6-5 to TRBJ2-5; 15 bases fit TRBD2. This CDR3 is built from 16 residues. The V gene's germline CDR1 is MNHEY and CDR2 SVGAGI. J was trimmed by 3 bases and V by 6 bases; bases with no gene match: 5. CDR3 in DNA: TGTGCCAGCAGGGGACTAGCGGGGGGTATTAAAGAGACCCAGTACTTC. The encoded protein is CASRGLAGGIKETQYF.

The chain is built from TRBV19 and TRBJ2-3, with a weak D call TRBD2 (5 bases). Deletions cut 4 bases from V and 2 bases from J, with 13 bases between. Germline lookup yields CDR1 LNHDA and CDR2 SQIVND (reference sequence). The CDR3 has 15 residues. In nucleotides, the CDR3 is TGTGCCAGTAGTAGGCGAGGGTCTTACACAGATACGCAGTATTTT. Its protein is CASSRRGSYTDTQYF.

There are a few counts of this clonotype. The genes are TRBV7-2 and TRBJ1-5; TRBD1 aligns across 7 bases. The CDR3 totals 17 residues. Germline V gene data show CDR1 as SGHTA and CDR2 as FQGNSA. The V segment lost 1 base and the J segment 0 bases; nucleotides outside the gene matches: 6. The CDR3 region has the DNA TGTGCCAGCAGCTTAGAGGGGGCAGGCCATAGCAATCAGCCCCAGCATTTT. Its protein product is CASSLEGAGHSNQPQHF.

The V gene is TRBV24-1, the J gene TRBJ2-1; D is unresolved. Per germline, CDR1 KGHDR and CDR2 SFDVKD. V gave up 9 bases and J gave up 1 base, with 15 bases separating them. This CDR3 is 15 amino acids long. The CDR3 sequence is CATGSRHESYNEQFF. CDR3 DNA sequence: TGTGCCACCGGAAGTCGACACGAATCCTACAATGAGCAGTTCTTC.

This clonotype was found a few times. V usage is TRBV6-2 or TRBV6-3 and J usage is TRBJ2-7; no clear D. The CDR3 extends over 14 amino acids. Germline V gene lookup returns CDR1 MNHEY and CDR2 SVGEGT. The germline V and J ends were trimmed by 0 bases and 1 base, with 7 bases remaining between them. In DNA, the CDR3 is TGTGCCAGCAGTTACTCGAAGATATCCTACGAGCAGTACGTC. This encodes CASSYSKISYEQYV.

This clonotype was observed at least ten times. V is TRBV10-3 and J is TRBJ2-3; D ambiguous. Trimming took off 0 bases at V and 4 bases at J, with 14 bases between the two ends. Germline CDR1 ENHRY, CDR2 SYGVKD. CDR3 size: 16 residues. CDR3 DNA: TGTGCCATCAGTGAGTCGATTCGGGTGGGGTCAGATACGCAGTATTTT. It is translated as CAISESIRVGSDTQYF.

The sample holds one count of this clonotype. V usage is TRBV5-1 and J usage is TRBJ2-1, with 7 bases identical to TRBD1. The CDR3 spans 15 residues. Trimming took 2 bases from V and 6 from J; bases not matched to a gene: 8. Germline V gene data show CDR1 as SGHRS and CDR2 as YFSETQ. In nucleotides, the CDR3 is TGCGCCAGCAGCTTATTTCCGGACAGGTCCAATGAGCAGTTCTTC. Protein product: CASSLFPDRSNEQFF. Using reference TRBV5-1 and TRBJ2-1 for the parts outside the CDR3, the full variable domain is KAGVTQTPRYLIKTRGQQVTLSCSPISGHRSVSWYQQTPGQGLQFLFEYFSETQRNKGNFPGRFSGRQFSNSRSEMNVSTLELGDSALYLCASSLFPDRSNEQFFGPGTRLTVL.

The chain has TRBV7-9 and TRBJ2-2; unclear D gene. Trimming cost V 0 bases and J 3 bases, with 8 bases left between them. CDR1 and CDR2 (germline): SEHNR, FQNEAQ (reference sequence). The CDR3 totals 15 residues. The DNA for the CDR3 is TGTGCCAGCAGCTTAGCCCTGGGGTACACCGGGGAGCTGTTTTTT. It is translated as CASSLALGYTGELFF.

The chain employs TRBV7-2 and TRBJ2-1; 7 bases are a match to TRBD2. J was trimmed by 7 bases and V by 2 bases; bases with no gene match: 5. This CDR3 spans 14 amino acids. Per the germline V gene, CDR1 is SGHTA and CDR2 is FQGNSA. The CDR3 region has the DNA TGTGCCAGCAGCTTAAACGGGAGGTTGAATGAGCAGTTCTTC. Encoded protein: CASSLNGRLNEQFF.

The chain carries TRBV12-3 or TRBV12-4 and TRBJ1-1; the D gene is possibly TRBD1 (6 bases). The CDR3 has 14 amino acids. V gave up 5 bases and J gave up 1 base, with 11 bases separating them. Written as DNA, the CDR3 is TGTGCCAGCAGTCGAGGGGGGAAGAACACTGAAGCTTTCTTT. Its translation is CASSRGGKNTEAFF.

There are a few counts of this clonotype. V is TRBV18 and J is TRBJ1-1; D remains ambiguous. V shed 2 bases and J shed 6 bases, with 10 bases lying between them. Per germline, CDR1 KGHSH and CDR2 LQKENI. The CDR3 extends over 13 amino acids. Here the CDR3 reads CASSPDPIPEAFF. The CDR3 coding sequence is TGTGCCAGCTCACCAGACCCGATCCCTGAAGCTTTCTTT.